Presented here are 32 T cell receptor beta chains from one specimen sequenced in a study of T cells expressing NK-cell markers. TCRdb reanalyzed the 5' RACE reads, giving one entry per CDR3 protein sequence and no DNA. Here the sample table reports about 550,000 distinct CDR3 sequences. The sample consisted of blood T cells: a sorted CD56 or NKG2C T cell subset, CD4+ or CD8+ T cells, or bulk PBMC T cells (not recorded which). Receptors originate from a man aged 18 to 35 in good health.

The CDR3 loop is CASSHRYRLISPLHF. The chain has TRBV28 and TRBJ1-6; the TCRdb D gene call, TRBD1, has no DNA to confirm it. The CDR3 is made up of 15 amino acids. Germline CDR1 is MDHEN and CDR2 is SYDVKM. The full variable domain, rest sourced from reference TRBV28 and TRBJ1-6, is DVKVTQSSRYLVKRTGEKVFLECVQDMDHENMFWYRQDPGLGLRLIYFSYDVKMKEKGDIPEGYSVSREKKERFSLILESASTNQTSMYLCASSHRYRLISPLHFGNGTRLTVT.

The chain combines TRBV20-1 with TRBJ1-4; the TCRdb D gene call, TRBD1, has no DNA to confirm it. The germline CDR1 and CDR2 sequences are DFQATT and SNEGSKA (reference sequence). This CDR3 has 14 residues. CDR3 residues: CSANSGGGREKLFF.

The chain employs TRBV11-3 and TRBJ2-2; the D call of TRBD2 rests on TCRdb alone, since no DNA is present to check it. This CDR3 has 15 residues. The germline V gene has CDR1 SGHNT and CDR2 YENEEA. Here the CDR3 reads CASGLRSSGRAELFF.

V gene TRBV5-5 combines with J gene TRBJ1-5; as DNA is missing, the TRBD1 call by TCRdb cannot be tested. The CDR3 sequence is 15 residues long. In germline, CDR1 is SGHKS, CDR2 YYEKEE (reference sequence). The CDR3 loop reads CASSNSTGRNQPQHF.

The chain uses TRBV5-1 and TRBJ2-3; the D call of TRBD2 rests on TCRdb alone, since no DNA is present to check it. Germline V gene sequence: CDR1 SGHRS, CDR2 YFSETQ. CDR3 size: 13 residues. CDR3 region: CASSQQAVDTQYF.

The chain couples TRBV20-1 to TRBJ1-2; TCRdb names TRBD1, which stays unverified in the absence of DNA. This CDR3 is 13 amino acids long. Germline CDR1 and CDR2: DFQATT and SNEGSKA (reference sequence). CDR3 residues: CSASLKTGYGYTF.

The chain has TRBV7-9 and TRBJ2-3. This CDR3 comprises 13 residues. Germline V gene lookup returns CDR1 SEHNR and CDR2 FQNEAQ (reference sequence). The CDR3 region is CASHGRSTDTQYF.

The chain uses TRBV12-3 or TRBV12-4 and TRBJ1-4. The CDR3 runs to 13 residues. CDR3 sequence reads: CASSSLLSEKLFF.

V and J are TRBV27 and TRBJ1-5; lacking DNA, the TRBD1 call made by TCRdb goes unchecked. This CDR3 spans 17 amino acids. Germline loops: CDR1 MNHEY, CDR2 SMNVEV (reference sequence). This chain's CDR3 is CASSSSGTGGRLQPQHF.

V and J are TRBV7-2 and TRBJ2-7. The CDR3 is 15 residues long. Per germline, CDR1 SGHTA and CDR2 FQGNSA. The CDR3 here is CASTIAGGSSYEQYF.

The chain carries TRBV7-2 and TRBJ2-2; TCRdb indicates TRBD2, and absent DNA this call remains unverified. Germline CDR1 reads SGHTA; CDR2 reads FQGNSA. This CDR3 comprises 17 residues. CDR3 residues: CASSRVTDGTNTGELFF. The variable domain in full, with the rest retrieved from reference TRBV7-2 and TRBJ2-2, is GAGVSQSPSNKVTEKGKDVELRCDPISGHTALYWYRQSLGQGLEFLIYFQGNSAPDKSGLPSDRFSAERTGGSVSTLTIQRTQQEDSAVYLCASSRVTDGTNTGELFFGEGSRLTVL.

The chain is built from TRBV10-3 and TRBJ2-1; TCRdb outputs TRBD2, but without DNA this stays unchecked. The CDR3 has 15 residues. In germline, CDR1 is ENHRY, CDR2 SYGVKD. CDR3 protein: CAISARTSDNNEQFF.

The chain carries TRBV10-3 and TRBJ1-1; without DNA, the TCRdb call of TRBD1 cannot be checked. CDR3 length: 14 amino acids. Looked up from germline, CDR1 is ENHRY and CDR2 is SYGVKD. This CDR3 reads CAINKAQGWTEAFF.

This chain uses TRBV5-1 with TRBJ2-1; there is no DNA to check the TCRdb D call of TRBD2. Germline loops: CDR1 SGHRS, CDR2 YFSETQ. The CDR3 has 18 amino acids. The CDR3 is CASSLNGKAGSSYNEQFF.

J is TRBJ2-5 and V is TRBV5-1; absent DNA, TCRdb's TRBD2 call cannot be checked. Germline V lookup: CDR1 SGHRS, CDR2 YFSETQ. The CDR3 runs 16 residues. The CDR3 spells CASSLAVAGERETQYF.

The chain combines TRBV11-1 with TRBJ1-1; checking the TCRdb D call of TRBD1 is not possible without DNA. The CDR3 runs to 15 residues. Germline loops: CDR1 SGHAT, CDR2 FQDESV (reference sequence). The CDR3 protein is CASRHNRDRATEAFF.

The V and J genes are TRBV30 and TRBJ1-1. CDR1 and CDR2 (germline): GTSNPN, SVGIG (reference sequence). CDR3 length equals 12 residues. CDR3 amino acids: CAWTLLTTEAFF.

This chain joins TRBV7-9 and TRBJ2-4; there is no DNA to check the TCRdb D call of TRBD1. CDR1 and CDR2 from the germline V gene are SEHNR and FQNEAQ (reference sequence). The length of the CDR3 is 16 residues. This CDR3 is CASSPPLPGAKNIQYF.

The chain carries TRBV12-3 or TRBV12-4 and TRBJ1-1; TCRdb's D call of TRBD1 is untestable without DNA. The length of the CDR3 is 14 residues. The CDR3 here is CASSSGQGMAEAFF.

V and J are TRBV12-3 or TRBV12-4 and TRBJ1-1; TCRdb's D call of TRBD1 is untestable without DNA. The CDR3 sequence is 17 residues long. The CDR3 sequence: CASSGLRGTGSGSEAFF.

The chain has TRBV5-1 and TRBJ2-3; TCRdb picks TRBD2, but there is no DNA to check that call. The germline CDR1 and CDR2 sequences are SGHRS and YFSETQ. There are 16 residues in the CDR3. CDR3 loop: CASSPLTSGSTDTQYF.

The chain couples TRBV28 to TRBJ2-3; TCRdb names TRBD2, which stays unverified in the absence of DNA. The germline V gene encodes CDR1 MDHEN and CDR2 SYDVKM. The CDR3 covers 11 residues. CDR3 in amino acids: CASSEREKQYF. Combining the CDR3 with reference TRBV28 and TRBJ2-3 gives the whole variable domain DVKVTQSSRYLVKRTGEKVFLECVQDMDHENMFWYRQDPGLGLRLIYFSYDVKMKEKGDIPEGYSVSREKKERFSLILESASTNQTSMYLCASSEREKQYFGPGTRLTVL.

This chain joins TRBV7-2 and TRBJ2-2; the TCRdb call, TRBD1, lacks DNA for checking. The CDR3 is made up of 15 amino acids. CDR1 SGHTA and CDR2 FQGNSA come from the germline V gene. The CDR3 spells CASSPQQGATGELFF. The entire variable domain, with the rest obtained from reference TRBV7-2 and TRBJ2-2, is as follows: GAGVSQSPSNKVTEKGKDVELRCDPISGHTALYWYRQSLGQGLEFLIYFQGNSAPDKSGLPSDRFSAERTGGSVSTLTIQRTQQEDSAVYLCASSPQQGATGELFFGEGSRLTVL.

V and J are TRBV14 and TRBJ2-7. Germline CDR1 and CDR2: SGHDN and FVKESK. The CDR3 consists of 13 residues. CDR3 loop: CASSHFVSYEQYF.

CDR3 loop: CASSARQGPLTQETQYF. The genes are TRBV11-2 and TRBJ2-5; the D gene TCRdb calls, TRBD1, cannot be checked with no DNA. There are 17 residues in the CDR3. Germline loops: CDR1 SGHAT, CDR2 FQNNGV.

J is TRBJ2-5 and V is TRBV11-3; the TCRdb call, TRBD2, lacks DNA for checking. CDR1 SGHNT and CDR2 YENEEA come from the germline V gene. The CDR3 has 15 residues. The CDR3 loop is CASSLVRGSKETQYF.

CDR3 in amino acids: CASSYIGRNQPQHF. The genes are TRBV6-2 or TRBV6-3 and TRBJ1-5. Germline V gene data show CDR1 as MNHEY and CDR2 as SVGEGT. The CDR3 is 14 residues long.

The CDR3 sequence is CASNGLAGSSYYEQYF. The chain is built from TRBV21-1 and TRBJ2-7; TCRdb's D gene call, TRBD2, goes unchecked for lack of DNA. TRBV21-1 is classified as a pseudogene. The CDR3 is made up of 16 amino acids.

CDR3: CSATRGFETQYF. The chain is built from TRBV20-1 and TRBJ2-5; TCRdb reports TRBD1, a call that lacks DNA to check it against. Germline CDR1 is DFQATT and CDR2 is SNEGSKA (reference sequence). The CDR3 has 12 amino acids.

The rearrangement joins TRBV7-9 to TRBJ2-5; the TCRdb D gene call, TRBD1, has no DNA to confirm it. This CDR3 is 11 amino acids long. Germline CDR1 and CDR2: SEHNR and FQNEAQ (reference sequence). CDR3 residues: CASSPPETQYF.

The chain has TRBV7-2 and TRBJ2-3; TCRdb lists TRBD1, though no DNA is available to test this call. Germline V gene lookup returns CDR1 SGHTA and CDR2 FQGNSA. The CDR3 extends over 13 amino acids. This CDR3 is CASTLTRTDTQYF.

V gene TRBV5-1 combines with J gene TRBJ2-2; the TCRdb D gene call, TRBD1, has no DNA to confirm it. Germline lookup yields CDR1 SGHRS and CDR2 YFSETQ. This CDR3 contains 14 residues. Here the CDR3 reads CASSTGQGAGELFF.